Below, 10 T cell receptor beta chains from the same sample are listed, as sequenced in a study of blood T cell repertoires in COVID-19. Some clones are missing from TCRdb's copy, which holds only in-frame ones; the method was immunoSEQ multiplex PCR. Here the sample spans some 60,000 clones, more than 85% being singletons. The sample taken for sequencing was peripheral blood. Receptors were obtained from a man between 65 and 85 years old with acute or convalescent COVID-19.

The chain links TRBV7-6 to TRBJ1-6; no firm D call. The ends were cut back, 5 bases at V and 5 bases at J, with 13 bases in the middle. This CDR3 region has 15 residues. The germline V gene encodes CDR1 SGHVS and CDR2 FNYEAQ. The CDR3 DNA is TGTGCCAGCAGCCCCTCGACACCGAATAATTCACCCCTCCACTTT. Protein: CASSPSTPNNSPLHF. The whole variable domain, filled in from reference TRBV7-6 and TRBJ1-6, reads GAGVSQSPRYKVTKRGQDVALRCDPISGHVSLYWYRQALGQGPEFLTYFNYEAQQDKSGLPNDRFSAERPEGSISTLTIQRTEQRDSAMYRCASSPSTPNNSPLHFGNGTRLTVT.

The V gene is TRBV5-6, the J gene TRBJ2-5; D gene uncertain. V was trimmed by 1 base and J by 5 bases, leaving 9 bases between them. The CDR3 consists of 13 residues. Germline CDR1 reads SGHDT; CDR2 reads YYEEEE. DNA for the CDR3: TGTGCCAGCAGCTTGAGTGGGCTCGAGACCCAGTACTTC. Amino acids: CASSLSGLETQYF.

The gene calls are TRBV27 and TRBJ1-1; D remains unclear. Trimming shortened V by 0 bases and J by 5 bases, and 13 bases separated the two germline ends. CDR1 MNHEY and CDR2 SMNVEV come from the germline V gene (reference sequence). The CDR3 runs to 15 residues. CDR3 in amino acids: CASSLSSPVATEAFF. The CDR3 nucleotides read TGTGCCAGCAGTTTATCGAGTCCCGTAGCGACTGAAGCTTTCTTT.

V usage is TRBV13 and J usage is TRBJ1-1; 9 bases match TRBD1. The V gene end was trimmed by 3 bases and the J gene end by 5 bases; junction bases not matched to a gene: 7. Germline lookup yields CDR1 PRHDT and CDR2 FYEKMQ (reference sequence). This CDR3 has 15 residues. CDR3 region: CASSFPRQGVTEAFF. The CDR3 nucleotides are TGTGCCAGCAGCTTTCCCAGACAGGGGGTAACTGAAGCTTTCTTT.

The rearrangement uses TRBV21-1 and TRBJ2-7; TRBD2 is taken as the D call from the table, unchecked against the DNA. TRBV21-1 is a pseudogene. The CDR3 spans 13 residues. Here the CDR3 reads CASLRERFDEQYF. The CDR3, as DNA: TGTGCCAGCCTAAGGGAGAGGTTTGACGAGCAGTACTTC.

A single count supports this clone. V gene TRBV21-1 combines with J gene TRBJ1-4; the listed D gene, TRBD1, was not tested against the DNA. TRBV21-1 is recorded as a pseudogene. This CDR3 has 14 residues. The CDR3 DNA sequence: TGTGCCAGCAGCAAAAAGGACAGTCCCGAAAAACTGTTTTTT. Its translation: CASSKKDSPEKLFF.

The chain uses TRBV18 and TRBJ1-4, with 11 bases matching TRBD1. Germline assignment: CDR1 KGHSH and CDR2 LQKENI. Trimming at V came to 2 bases and at J to 0 bases, leaving 5 bases not matched to a gene. This CDR3 has 18 amino acids. The CDR3 DNA is TGTGCCAGCTCACCATTTTTGGGACAGGGGGCAACTAATGAAAAACTGTTTTTT. The encoded protein is CASSPFLGQGATNEKLFF.

The table lists this clone with a count of one. Within the sample, other DNA sequences also encode this same CDR3. The chain recombines TRBV7-9 with TRBJ1-2, with 9 bases matching TRBD1. The CDR3 consists of 14 residues. Germline CDR1 and CDR2: SEHNR and FQNEAQ (reference sequence). The V and J ends lost 3 bases and 5 bases, in that order; junction bases with no gene match: 4. The CDR3 is CASSFWTGEYGYTF. DNA for the CDR3: TGTGCCAGCAGCTTTTGGACAGGGGAATATGGCTACACCTTC. Together with reference TRBV7-9 and TRBJ1-2, the CDR3 gives the full variable domain: DTGVSQNPRHKITKRGQNVTFRCDPISEHNRLYWYRQTLGQGPEFLTYFQNEAQLEKSRLLSDRFSAERPKGSFSTLEIQRTEQGDSAMYLCASSFWTGEYGYTFGSGTRLTVV.

CDR3 in DNA: TGTGCCAGCAGCCGGGGAGGGGGGAATAGCAATCAGCCCCAGCATTTT. Protein sequence: CASSRGGGNSNQPQHF. The J gene is TRBJ1-5, the V gene TRBV25-1; maybe TRBD1 (6 bases). CDR1 is MGHDK, CDR2 SYGVNS, per germline. V lost 6 bases and J lost 0, with 15 bases in between. There are 16 residues in the CDR3.

This clone was seen only a few times. The J gene is TRBJ2-2, the V gene TRBV6-1; 10 bases agree with TRBD1. The V gene's germline CDR1 is MNHNS and CDR2 SASEGT. CDR3 length equals 15 residues. The V and J ends lost 0 bases and 7 bases, in that order; junction bases with no gene match: 2. The CDR3, as DNA: TGTGCCAGCAGTGAAGCGGGACAGGGGAGCGGGGAGCTGTTTTTT. The encoded protein is CASSEAGQGSGELFF.